These T cell receptor beta chains were read from a single sample in a study of shared clonotypes between healthy human individuals. Data came from immunoSEQ multiplex PCR; TCRdb stores just in-frame clones and leaves some out. The repertoire includes around 1.1 million clones, roughly 80% of them detected once, and 0.7% to 0.95% sits in the top ten. The source material was memory CD4+ T cells from PBMCs. Receptor source: a young man in good health. Some clones in this sample may be carry-over from other donors' samples. Each CDR3 is given with its conserved first and last residue. The D gene is left open where the match is weak. A row's size may be missing; if present it is once, few, many or a size class.

J gene,V gene,clone size,D gene,CDR3 protein,CDR3 DNA
TRBJ2-1,TRBV5-5,NA,TRBD2,CASSLGVAGRGEQFF,TGTGCCAGCAGCTTGGGAGTAGCGGGTAGGGGTGAGCAGTTCTTC
TRBJ2-7,TRBV5-5,NA,NA,CASSLVVFSYEQYF,TGTGCCAGCAGCTTGGTTGTGTTTTCCTACGAGCAGTACTTC
TRBJ1-5,TRBV27,NA,NA,CASSGNHAGASQPQHF,TGTGCCAGCAGTGGCAATCACGCGGGGGCTAGTCAGCCCCAGCATTTT
TRBJ2-5,TRBV7-9,once,TRBD2,CASSQGLAGGQETQYF,TGTGCCAGCAGCCAGGGACTAGCGGGGGGACAAGAGACCCAGTACTTC
TRBJ2-3,TRBV7-9,NA,NA,CASSDLTSTDTQYF,TGTGCCAGCAGTGACCTTACTAGCACAGATACGCAGTATTTT
TRBJ1-1,TRBV29-1,many,NA,CSGQNTEAFF,TGCAGCGGGCAGAACACTGAAGCTTTCTTT
TRBJ2-1,TRBV4-2,few,TRBD2,CASGEGPFYNEQFF,TGTGCCAGCGGGGAGGGACCTTTCTACAATGAGCAGTTCTTC
TRBJ2-7,TRBV5-1,NA,TRBD2,CASSLLGLADEQYF,TGCGCCAGCAGCTTGTTAGGACTAGCAGACGAGCAGTACTTC
TRBJ1-3,TRBV10-2,NA,TRBD1,CASRDRGYTIYF,TGCGCCAGCAGGGACAGGGGTTACACCATATATTTT
TRBJ2-2,TRBV2,NA,NA,CASSETARGELFF,TGTGCCAGCAGTGAGACAGCCCGCGGGGAGCTGTTTTTT
TRBJ1-5,TRBV4-1,NA,NA,CASSQGSARVGSNQPQHF,TGCGCCAGCAGCCAAGGTTCGGCCAGGGTGGGTAGCAATCAGCCCCAGCATTTT
TRBJ2-7,TRBV5-1,NA,NA,CASSSGTSYEQYF,TGCGCCAGCAGTTCCGGGACCAGCTACGAGCAGTACTTC
TRBJ2-7,TRBV14,NA,NA,CASSQGLSRGSYEQYF,TGTGCCAGCAGCCAGGGACTCTCCCGGGGCTCCTACGAGCAGTACTTC
TRBJ2-7,TRBV7-9,NA,TRBD2,CASSFGLEPYEQYF,TGTGCCAGCAGCTTCGGACTAGAGCCCTACGAGCAGTACTTC
TRBJ1-2,TRBV18,NA,NA,CASSPQVAGQGVYGYTF,TGTGCCAGCTCACCACAAGTGGCGGGCCAGGGAGTTTATGGCTACACCTTC
TRBJ2-7,TRBV19,NA,NA,CASSNIAGEQYF,TGTGCCAGTAGCAATATAGCAGGGGAGCAGTACTTC
TRBJ2-5,TRBV29-1,NA,NA,CSVESGQGVTQYF,TGCAGCGTTGAAAGTGGGCAGGGTGTAACCCAGTACTTC
TRBJ2-7,TRBV5-1,NA,NA,CASSFGPRSYEQYF,TGCGCCAGCAGCTTTGGACCCCGCTCCTACGAGCAGTACTTC
TRBJ2-5,TRBV21-1,NA,NA,CASSNHPLGLAGQETQYF,TGTGCCAGCAGCAACCACCCTTTAGGACTAGCGGGCCAAGAGACCCAGTACTTC
TRBJ2-2,TRBV5-1,NA,NA,CASSALLADGELFF,TGCGCCAGCAGCGCTTTACTGGCAGACGGGGAGCTGTTTTTT
TRBJ2-2,TRBV5-1,NA,TRBD2,CASTLAGLGNTGELFF,TGCGCCAGCACCCTAGCGGGCTTGGGGAACACCGGGGAGCTGTTTTTT
TRBJ2-7,TRBV7-3,NA,NA,CASSLIANYEQYF,TGTGCCAGCAGCTTGATAGCAAACTACGAGCAGTACTTC
TRBJ2-2,TRBV7-3,NA,NA,CASSSQGTGELFF,TGTGCCAGCAGCTCACAGGGAACCGGGGAGCTGTTTTTT
TRBJ2-3,TRBV5-1,NA,TRBD1,CASSQTGVTDTQYF,TGCGCCAGCAGCCAGACAGGGGTGACAGATACGCAGTATTTT
TRBJ2-2,TRBV19,NA,NA,CASTYTGELFF,TGTGCCAGTACCTACACCGGGGAGCTGTTTTTT